This T cell receptor (beta chain) appears in the sequencing data of a study of cytomegalovirus exposure and HLA in healthy donors. Points from the study as a whole: HLA restriction was apparent for most CMV-associated TCR beta chains in a later analysis. The classifier was said to identify cytomegalovirus status with high specificity and sensitivity. CMV antigen specificity of a few CMV-associated chains was confirmed in vitro.

The V and J ends lost 8 bases and 8 bases respectively, with 20 bases between them. The CDR3 is 13 residues long. Germline V gene data show CDR1 as SQVTM and CDR2 as ANQGSEA. Primers for the PCR totalled 60 Vbeta and 13 Jbeta. In the original processing: Per a later analysis, the number of unique TCR beta chains was about 80 million, of which 9 million to 12 million were shared. Libraries were prepared by immunoSEQ multiplex PCR; TCRdb keeps only in-frame clonotypes and omits some of them. V, J and clone size reflect that table, while D and trimming were determined from the DNA. The sample lists about 150,000 clones; over 70% were seen once. Worth noting for this clone: Its antigen is unknown.

This receptor was obtained from a woman between 45 and 65 years old in good health and CMV-seropositive. Sequenced input: PBMCs. The genes are TRBV29-1 and TRBJ2-3; D might be TRBD2 (6 bases). The CDR3 loop reads CSLIGGDGGTQYF. CDR3 DNA sequence: TGCAGCCTTATTGGCGGGGATGGAGGTACGCAGTATTTT.